This is a list of T cell receptor beta chains from one sample in a study of Ad26.COV2.S vaccination and SARS-CoV-2 variants. Profiling relied on immunoSEQ multiplex PCR, and the TCRdb table lists in-frame clones only, not all of them. Seen here are fewer than 800,000 clones, around 92% observed once, and the top ten hold 1.5%. The sample in question was peripheral blood, obtained in a trial of Ad26.COV2.S vaccine versus placebo. These receptors were obtained from a person aged 18 to 59 who received the Ad26.COV2.S COVID-19 vaccine or a placebo. CDR3s include the opening cysteine and the closing phenylalanine or tryptophan. The order of the fields is J gene, D gene, clone size, V gene, CDR3 DNA, CDR3 protein. The D gene is left open where the match is weak. Some rows mark clone size as missing; the rest say once, few, many or name a class of expanded clone.

TRBJ2-3,NA,NA,TRBV29-1,TGCAGCGTTGAAGGCTACCGGGACCCCCTAGGTCCAGATACGCAGTATTTT,CSVEGYRDPLGPDTQYF
TRBJ1-1,NA,NA,TRBV19,TGTGCCAGTAGTTTCGCGAACACTGAAGCTTTCTTT,CASSFANTEAFF
TRBJ1-2,NA,NA,TRBV11-2,TGTGCCAGCAGCCCGGCGGCCCCTTATGGCTACACCTTC,CASSPAAPYGYTF
TRBJ2-5,TRBD2,NA,TRBV7-7,TGTGCTAGCAGCTTAGGACTAGCGGGCGGGCAAGAGACCCAGTACTTC,CASSLGLAGGQETQYF
TRBJ1-4,TRBD1,NA,TRBV5-4,TGTGCCAGCAGCTTGCCCGGGACAGGGGGTGAAAAACTGTTTTTT,CASSLPGTGGEKLFF
TRBJ2-1,NA,NA,TRBV11-2,TGTGCCAGCAGCGCTTACAGGGTTGGTGAGCAGTTCTTC,CASSAYRVGEQFF
TRBJ1-1,NA,NA,TRBV30,TGTGCCTGGGGCGGCCTAGGAACGAACACTGAAGCTTTCTTT,CAWGGLGTNTEAFF
TRBJ2-1,TRBD2,NA,TRBV24-1,TGTGCCACCGAGCCTAGCGGGAGGAATGAGCAGTTCTTC,CATEPSGRNEQFF
TRBJ1-4,NA,NA,TRBV27,TGTGCCAGCAGTTTAAACTACAGGGTTGAAAAACTGTTTTTT,CASSLNYRVEKLFF
TRBJ2-7,TRBD2,NA,TRBV3-1/TRBV3-2,TGTGCCAGCAGCTCTGGACTAGCGGGAACTTACGAGCAGTACTTC,CASSSGLAGTYEQYF
TRBJ2-7,NA,NA,TRBV7-9,TGTGCCAGCAGCTTAAACGGTGGCCAGGGCACCTACGAGCAGTACTTC,CASSLNGGQGTYEQYF
TRBJ2-1,NA,NA,TRBV7-7,TGTGCTAGCAGCCAACAGGGCAATGAGCAGTTCTTC,CASSQQGNEQFF
TRBJ2-1,NA,NA,TRBV5-4,TGTGCCAGCAGCTTGCTCAATGAGCAGTTCTTC,CASSLLNEQFF
TRBJ1-3,NA,NA,TRBV15,TGTGCCACCAGCAGTCAACCTCAGGGATTCACTGGAAACACCATATATTTT,CATSSQPQGFTGNTIYF
TRBJ2-1,TRBD2,NA,TRBV6-5,TGTGCCAGCAGCAGACTAGCGGGGGGAGTCAATGAGCAGTTCTTC,CASSRLAGGVNEQFF
TRBJ1-2,NA,NA,TRBV29-1,TGCAGCTCCGAGGGGGATTGGGGGGTCTACACCTTC,CSSEGDWGVYTF
TRBJ1-2,NA,NA,TRBV9,TGTGCCAGCAGCCGGGAAGGGGGGAGCTACACCTTC,CASSREGGSYTF
TRBJ2-3,NA,NA,TRBV29-1,TGCAGCGTTCGGAGGGGAGATACGCAGTATTTT,CSVRRGDTQYF
TRBJ2-3,TRBD1,NA,TRBV12-5,TGTGCTAGTGGTTTGGGACAGGGGGACACAGATACGCAGTATTTT,CASGLGQGDTDTQYF
TRBJ2-1,NA,NA,TRBV5-1,TGCGCCAGCAGCTTGGTTCCGGCCAGCTCCTACAATGAGCAGTTCTTC,CASSLVPASSYNEQFF
TRBJ2-5,TRBD2,NA,TRBV7-8,TGTGCCAGCAGCTTAGCTAGCGGGGGGACCCAAGAGACCCAGTACTTC,CASSLASGGTQETQYF
TRBJ2-3,TRBD2,NA,TRBV5-1,TGCGCCAGCAGCCCCCGGACTAGCGTAATGCCGCGGGCGATCACAGATACGCAGTATTTT,CASSPRTSVMPRAITDTQYF
TRBJ2-4,NA,few,TRBV6-1,TGTGCCAGCAGTGAGGGCTCAAGGAAAAACATTCAGTACTTC,CASSEGSRKNIQYF
TRBJ1-2,NA,NA,TRBV30,TGTGCCCTCGGGCGCAGTGCCCTGAAAGGCTACACCTTC,CALGRSALKGYTF
TRBJ1-3,NA,NA,TRBV13,TGTGCCAGCAGCTTAGGGGGAAACACCATATATTTT,CASSLGGNTIYF
TRBJ2-3,NA,NA,TRBV27,TGTGCCAGCAGGGGTTCCCATACGCAGTATTTT,CASRGSHTQYF
TRBJ2-1,NA,NA,TRBV20-1,TGCAGTGCTAGTCGACTAGTGCCCTACAATGAGCAGTTCTTC,CSASRLVPYNEQFF
TRBJ2-7,TRBD1,NA,TRBV6-5,TGTGCCACCCTCGGGGACAGCCCCTACGAGCAGTACTTC,CATLGDSPYEQYF
TRBJ2-1,TRBD2,NA,TRBV7-8,TGTGCCAGCAGCTTACTGCCTAGCGGGATCTCCTACAATGAGCAGTTCTTC,CASSLLPSGISYNEQFF
TRBJ2-7,TRBD2,NA,TRBV5-4,TGTGCCAGCAGCTTCGGGGGAGGGGTATCCTACGAGCAGTACTTC,CASSFGGGVSYEQYF
TRBJ2-7,TRBD1,NA,TRBV4-2,TGTGCCAGCAGCCCCACAGGGGGTAACTCCTACGAGCAGTACTTC,CASSPTGGNSYEQYF
TRBJ1-2,TRBD1,NA,TRBV13,TGTGCCAGCAGCCTCGACAGGGGCGATGGCTACACCTTC,CASSLDRGDGYTF
TRBJ2-3,TRBD1,NA,TRBV7-2,TGTGCCAGCAGCTGGAGACAGGGGGCTGGAGATACGCAGTATTTT,CASSWRQGAGDTQYF
TRBJ2-7,NA,NA,TRBV6-6,TGTGCCAGCAGCCGCCAAGGCTCCTCCTCCTACGAGCAGTACTTC,CASSRQGSSSYEQYF
TRBJ2-7,NA,NA,TRBV6-6,TGTGCCAGCAGTTATTACAGCTCCTACGAGCAGTACTTC,CASSYYSSYEQYF
TRBJ2-1,NA,few,TRBV6-5,TGTGCCAGCAGTTACTCGAATGAGCAGTTCTTC,CASSYSNEQFF
TRBJ1-3,NA,NA,TRBV5-1,TGCGCCAGCAGCTTGGCTTCGGACGCTGGAAACACCATATATTTT,CASSLASDAGNTIYF
TRBJ1-2,TRBD1,NA,TRBV9,TGTGCCATTCCGGGACAGGGGGCGGAAGGTGGCTACACCTTC,CAIPGQGAEGGYTF
TRBJ2-2,NA,once,TRBV12-3/TRBV12-4,TGTGCCAGCACTACAGGAGGCACCGGGGAGCTGTTTTTT,CASTTGGTGELFF
TRBJ2-7,TRBD1,NA,TRBV2,TGTGCCAGCAGCAAACAGGGGTTCTTTTCCTACGAGCAGTACTTC,CASSKQGFFSYEQYF
TRBJ1-4,NA,NA,TRBV9,TGTGCCAGCAGCACCCATGCCGCCGATGAAAAACTGTTTTTT,CASSTHAADEKLFF
TRBJ1-2,NA,NA,TRBV30,TGTGCCTGGAGTAGACCTATTAACTATGGCTACACCTTC,CAWSRPINYGYTF
TRBJ1-1,NA,NA,TRBV6-1,TGTGCCAGCAGTGAAGACCGCAGCCGAGGAGGGGTTTGGTGGTCGAACACTGAAGCTTTCTTT,CASSEDRSRGGVWWSNTEAFF
TRBJ1-1,NA,NA,TRBV5-5,TGTGCCAGCATCCTGGGGCCCACAGGGAAAACTGAAGCTTTCTTT,CASILGPTGKTEAFF